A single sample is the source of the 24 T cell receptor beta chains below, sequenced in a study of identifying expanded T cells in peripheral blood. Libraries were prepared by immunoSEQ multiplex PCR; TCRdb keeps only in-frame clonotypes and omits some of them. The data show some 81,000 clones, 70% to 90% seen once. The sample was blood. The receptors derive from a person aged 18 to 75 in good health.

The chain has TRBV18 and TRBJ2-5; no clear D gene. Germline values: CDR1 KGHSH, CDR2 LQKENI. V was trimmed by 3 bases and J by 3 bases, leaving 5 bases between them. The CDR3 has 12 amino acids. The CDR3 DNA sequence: TGTGCCAGCTCACCGCCTGAAGAGACCCAGTACTTC. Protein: CASSPPEETQYF.

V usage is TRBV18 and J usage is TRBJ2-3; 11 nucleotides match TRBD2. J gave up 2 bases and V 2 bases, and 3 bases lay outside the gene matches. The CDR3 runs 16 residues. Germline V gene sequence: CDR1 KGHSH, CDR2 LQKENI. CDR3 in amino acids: CASSPMTSGNTDTQYF. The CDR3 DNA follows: TGTGCCAGCTCACCAATGACTAGCGGGAACACAGATACGCAGTATTTT.

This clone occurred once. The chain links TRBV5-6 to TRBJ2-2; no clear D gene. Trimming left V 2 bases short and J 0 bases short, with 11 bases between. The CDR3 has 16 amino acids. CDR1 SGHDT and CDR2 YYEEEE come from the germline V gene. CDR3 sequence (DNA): TGTGCCAGCAGCTTTCCCGGGTTCGCGAACACCGGGGAGCTGTTTTTT. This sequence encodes CASSFPGFANTGELFF.

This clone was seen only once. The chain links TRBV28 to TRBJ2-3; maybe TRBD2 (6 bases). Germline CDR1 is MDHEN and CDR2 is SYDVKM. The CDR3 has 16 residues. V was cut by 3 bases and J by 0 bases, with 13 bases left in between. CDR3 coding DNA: TGTGCCAGCAGTTTTATTGGCGGGGAGAGCACAGATACGCAGTATTTT. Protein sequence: CASSFIGGESTDTQYF.

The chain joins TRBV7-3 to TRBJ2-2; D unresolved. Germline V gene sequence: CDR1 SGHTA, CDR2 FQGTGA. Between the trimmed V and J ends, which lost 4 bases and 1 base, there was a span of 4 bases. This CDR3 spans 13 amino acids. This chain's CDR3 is CASSSGNTGELFF. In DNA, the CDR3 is TGTGCCAGCAGCTCCGGGAACACCGGGGAGCTGTTTTTT.

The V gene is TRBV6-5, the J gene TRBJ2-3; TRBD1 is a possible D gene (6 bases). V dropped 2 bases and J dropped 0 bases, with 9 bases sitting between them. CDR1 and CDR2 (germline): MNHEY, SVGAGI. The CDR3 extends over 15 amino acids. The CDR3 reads CASSYEGVSTDTQYF. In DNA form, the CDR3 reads TGTGCCAGCAGTTACGAGGGGGTCAGCACAGATACGCAGTATTTT.

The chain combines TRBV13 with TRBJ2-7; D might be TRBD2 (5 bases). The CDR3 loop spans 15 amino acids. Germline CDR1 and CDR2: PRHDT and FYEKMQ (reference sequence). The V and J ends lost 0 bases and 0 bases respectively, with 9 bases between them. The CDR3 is CASSLGLGSSYEQYF. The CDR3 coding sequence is TGTGCCAGCAGCTTAGGCTTAGGGAGCTCCTACGAGCAGTACTTC.

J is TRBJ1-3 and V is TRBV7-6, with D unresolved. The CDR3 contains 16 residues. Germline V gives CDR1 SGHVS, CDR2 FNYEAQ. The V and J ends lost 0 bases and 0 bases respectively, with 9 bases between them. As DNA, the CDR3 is TGTGCCAGCAGCTTAGCAGCAGGAGACTCTGGAAACACCATATATTTT. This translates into CASSLAAGDSGNTIYF.

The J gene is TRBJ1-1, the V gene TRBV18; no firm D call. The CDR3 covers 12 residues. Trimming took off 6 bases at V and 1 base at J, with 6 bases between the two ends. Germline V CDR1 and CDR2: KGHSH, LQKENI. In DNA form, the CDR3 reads TGTGCCAGCTCCACCGGGAACACTGAAGCTTTCTTT. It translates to CASSTGNTEAFF.

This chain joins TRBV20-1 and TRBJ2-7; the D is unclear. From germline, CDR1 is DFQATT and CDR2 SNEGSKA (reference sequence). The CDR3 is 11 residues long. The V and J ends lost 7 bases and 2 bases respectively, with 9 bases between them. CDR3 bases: TGCAGTGTGGCAGAGACCTACGAGCAGTACTTC. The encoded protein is CSVAETYEQYF.

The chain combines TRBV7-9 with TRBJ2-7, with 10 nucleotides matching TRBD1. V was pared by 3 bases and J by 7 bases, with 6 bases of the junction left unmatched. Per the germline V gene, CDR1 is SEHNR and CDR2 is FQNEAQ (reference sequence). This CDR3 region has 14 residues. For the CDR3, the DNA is TGTGCCAGCAGCTTGGGGACAGGGGTTACGGAGCAGTACTTC. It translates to CASSLGTGVTEQYF. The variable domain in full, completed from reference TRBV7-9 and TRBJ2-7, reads DTGVSQNPRHKITKRGQNVTFRCDPISEHNRLYWYRQTLGQGPEFLTYFQNEAQLEKSRLLSDRFSAERPKGSFSTLEIQRTEQGDSAMYLCASSLGTGVTEQYFGPGTRLTVT.

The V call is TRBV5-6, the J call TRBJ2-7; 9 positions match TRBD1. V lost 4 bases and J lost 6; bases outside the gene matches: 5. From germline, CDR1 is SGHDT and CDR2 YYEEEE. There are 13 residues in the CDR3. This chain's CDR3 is CASSPGQGPEQYF. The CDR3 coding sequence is TGTGCCAGCAGCCCGGGACAGGGCCCCGAGCAGTACTTC.

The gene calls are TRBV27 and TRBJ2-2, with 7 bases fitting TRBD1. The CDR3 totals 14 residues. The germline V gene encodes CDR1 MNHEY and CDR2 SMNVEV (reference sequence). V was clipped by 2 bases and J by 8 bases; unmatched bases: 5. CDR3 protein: CASSLTGVPGELFF. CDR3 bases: TGTGCCAGCAGTTTAACAGGGGTTCCTGGGGAGCTGTTTTTT.

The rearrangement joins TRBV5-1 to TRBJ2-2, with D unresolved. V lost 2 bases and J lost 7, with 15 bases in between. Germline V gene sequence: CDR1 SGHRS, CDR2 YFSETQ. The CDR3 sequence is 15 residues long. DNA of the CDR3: TGCGCCAGCAGCTTATACGGTGAAGGGATCGGGGAGCTGTTTTTT. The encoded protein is CASSLYGEGIGELFF.

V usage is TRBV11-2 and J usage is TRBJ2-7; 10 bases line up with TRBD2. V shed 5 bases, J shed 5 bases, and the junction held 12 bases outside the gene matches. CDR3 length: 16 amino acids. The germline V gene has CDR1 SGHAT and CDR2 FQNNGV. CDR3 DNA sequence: TGTGCCAGCAGCAAACTAGCGGGGTTCGGGGCCGACGAGCAGTACTTC. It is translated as CASSKLAGFGADEQYF.

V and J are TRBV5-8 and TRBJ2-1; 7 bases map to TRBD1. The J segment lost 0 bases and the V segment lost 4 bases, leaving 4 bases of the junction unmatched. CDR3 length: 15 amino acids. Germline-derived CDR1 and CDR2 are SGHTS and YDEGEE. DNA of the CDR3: TGTGCCAGCAGCCCGAACAGGGGCTCCTACAATGAGCAGTTCTTC. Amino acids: CASSPNRGSYNEQFF.

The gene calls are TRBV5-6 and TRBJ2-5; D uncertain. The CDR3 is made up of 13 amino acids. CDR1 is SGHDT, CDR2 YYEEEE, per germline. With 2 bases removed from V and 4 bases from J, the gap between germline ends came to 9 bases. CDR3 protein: CASSFSDRETQYF. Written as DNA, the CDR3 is TGTGCCAGCAGCTTCAGCGATCGAGAGACCCAGTACTTC.

CDR3: CASSDGGGASYEQYF. Here the CDR3 DNA reads TGTGCCAGCAGTGACGGTGGTGGGGCTTCCTACGAGCAGTACTTC. V usage is TRBV25-1 and J usage is TRBJ2-7; perhaps TRBD1 as D (5 bases). Germline assignment: CDR1 MGHDK and CDR2 SYGVNS. The CDR3 has 15 amino acids. V lost 3 bases and J lost 1, with 13 bases in between.

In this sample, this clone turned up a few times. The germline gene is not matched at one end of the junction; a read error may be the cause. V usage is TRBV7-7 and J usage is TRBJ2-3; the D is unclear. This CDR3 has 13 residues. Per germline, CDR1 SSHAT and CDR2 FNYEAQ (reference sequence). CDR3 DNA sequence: TGTGCTAGCAGCTTAGACCGGGCAGATACGCAGTATTTT. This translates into CASSLDRADTQYF.

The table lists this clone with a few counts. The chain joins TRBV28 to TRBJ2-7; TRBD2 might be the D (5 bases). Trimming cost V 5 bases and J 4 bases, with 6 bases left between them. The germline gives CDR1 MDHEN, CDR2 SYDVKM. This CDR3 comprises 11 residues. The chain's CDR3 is CASSRGYEQYF. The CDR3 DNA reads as TGTGCCAGCAGTAGAGGGTACGAGCAGTACTTC.

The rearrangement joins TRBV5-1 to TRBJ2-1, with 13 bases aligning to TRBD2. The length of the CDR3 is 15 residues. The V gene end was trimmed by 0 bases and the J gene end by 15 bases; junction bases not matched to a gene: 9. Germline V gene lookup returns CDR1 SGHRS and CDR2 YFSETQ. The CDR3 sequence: CASSLAGLAGDSRFF. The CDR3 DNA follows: TGCGCCAGCAGCTTGGCCGGACTAGCGGGAGACAGCAGGTTCTTC.

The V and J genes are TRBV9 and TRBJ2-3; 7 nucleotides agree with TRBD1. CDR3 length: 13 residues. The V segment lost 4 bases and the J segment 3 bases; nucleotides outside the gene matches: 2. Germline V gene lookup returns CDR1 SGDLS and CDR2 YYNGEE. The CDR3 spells CASSPTGTDTQYF. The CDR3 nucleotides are TGTGCCAGCAGCCCGACAGGGACAGATACGCAGTATTTT.

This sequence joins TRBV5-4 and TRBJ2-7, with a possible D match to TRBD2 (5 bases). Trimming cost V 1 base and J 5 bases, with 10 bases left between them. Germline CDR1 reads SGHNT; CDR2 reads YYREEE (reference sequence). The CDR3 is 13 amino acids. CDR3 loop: CASSLRGFNEQYF. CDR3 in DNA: TGTGCCAGCAGCTTGCGGGGATTTAACGAGCAGTACTTC.

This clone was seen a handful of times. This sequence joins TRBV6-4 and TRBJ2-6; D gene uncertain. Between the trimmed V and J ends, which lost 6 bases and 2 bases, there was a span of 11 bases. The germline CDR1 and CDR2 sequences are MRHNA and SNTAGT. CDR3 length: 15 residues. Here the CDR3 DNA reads TGTGCCAGCAGCTCCTCGGGCACTGGGGCCAACGTCCTGACTTTC. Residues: CASSSSGTGANVLTF.